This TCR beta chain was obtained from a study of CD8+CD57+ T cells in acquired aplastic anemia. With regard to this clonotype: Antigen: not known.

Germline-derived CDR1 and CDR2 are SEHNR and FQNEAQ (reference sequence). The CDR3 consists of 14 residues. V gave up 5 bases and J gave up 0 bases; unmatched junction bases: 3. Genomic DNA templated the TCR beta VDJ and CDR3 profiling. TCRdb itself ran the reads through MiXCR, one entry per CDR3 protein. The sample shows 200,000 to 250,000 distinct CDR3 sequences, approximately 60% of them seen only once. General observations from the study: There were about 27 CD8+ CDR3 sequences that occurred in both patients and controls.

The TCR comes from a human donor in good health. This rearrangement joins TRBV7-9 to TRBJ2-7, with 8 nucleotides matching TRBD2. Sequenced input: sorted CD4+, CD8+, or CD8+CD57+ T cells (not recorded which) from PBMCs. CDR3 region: CASSETSASYEQYF. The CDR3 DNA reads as TGTGCCAGCAGCGAGACTAGCGCCTCCTACGAGCAGTACTTC.